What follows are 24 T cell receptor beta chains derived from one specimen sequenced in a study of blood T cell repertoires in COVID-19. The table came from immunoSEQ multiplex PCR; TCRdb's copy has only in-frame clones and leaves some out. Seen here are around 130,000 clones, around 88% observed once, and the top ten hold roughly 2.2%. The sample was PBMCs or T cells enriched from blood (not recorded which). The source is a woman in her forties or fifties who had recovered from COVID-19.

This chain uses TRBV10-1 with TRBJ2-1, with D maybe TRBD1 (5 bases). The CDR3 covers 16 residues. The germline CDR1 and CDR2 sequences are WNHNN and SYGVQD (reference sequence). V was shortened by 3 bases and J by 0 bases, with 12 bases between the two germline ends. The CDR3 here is CASSDNQGSSYNEQFF. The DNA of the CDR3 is TGCGCCAGCAGTGATAATCAGGGTAGCTCCTACAATGAGCAGTTCTTC.

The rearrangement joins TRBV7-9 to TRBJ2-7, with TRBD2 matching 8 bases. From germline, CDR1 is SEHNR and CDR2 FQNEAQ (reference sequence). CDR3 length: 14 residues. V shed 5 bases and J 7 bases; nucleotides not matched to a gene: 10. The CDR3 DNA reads TGTGCCAGCAGCCCCACGGGGGGGGCGAGGGAGCAGTACTTC. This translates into CASSPTGGAREQYF.

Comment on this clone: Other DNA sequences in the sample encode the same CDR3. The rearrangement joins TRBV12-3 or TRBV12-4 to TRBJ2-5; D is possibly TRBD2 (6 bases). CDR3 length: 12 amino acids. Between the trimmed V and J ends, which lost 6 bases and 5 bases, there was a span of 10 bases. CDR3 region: CASSPGGETQYF. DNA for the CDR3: TGTGCCAGCAGCCCCGGGGGTGAGACCCAGTACTTC.

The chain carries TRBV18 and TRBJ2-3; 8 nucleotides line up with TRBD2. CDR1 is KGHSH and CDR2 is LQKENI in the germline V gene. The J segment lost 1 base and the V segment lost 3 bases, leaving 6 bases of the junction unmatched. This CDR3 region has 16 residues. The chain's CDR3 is CASSPITGGGTDTQYF. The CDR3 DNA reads TGTGCCAGCTCACCCATCACGGGGGGGGGCACAGATACGCAGTATTTT.

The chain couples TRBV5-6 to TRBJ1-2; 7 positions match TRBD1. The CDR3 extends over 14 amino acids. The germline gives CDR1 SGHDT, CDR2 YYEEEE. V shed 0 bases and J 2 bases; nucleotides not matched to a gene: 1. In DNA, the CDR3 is TGTGCCAGCAGCTTGGAGGGGGCAAACTATGGCTACACCTTC. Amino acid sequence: CASSLEGANYGYTF.

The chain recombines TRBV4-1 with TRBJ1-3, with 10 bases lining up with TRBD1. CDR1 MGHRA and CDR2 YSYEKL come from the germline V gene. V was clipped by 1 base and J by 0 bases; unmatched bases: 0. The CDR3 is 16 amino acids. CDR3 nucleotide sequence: TGCGCCAGCAGCCAAGGGACAGGGGGCTCTGGAAACACCATATATTTT. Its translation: CASSQGTGGSGNTIYF.

The chain's CDR3 is CASSLVGTELVEQYF. The DNA of the CDR3 is TGTGCCAGCAGCTTGGTTGGGACAGAACTGGTCGAGCAGTACTTC. The rearrangement joins TRBV5-4 to TRBJ2-7, with 7 positions matching TRBD1. The CDR3 extends over 15 amino acids. Germline V lookup: CDR1 SGHNT, CDR2 YYREEE (reference sequence). V was pared by 0 bases and J by 6 bases, with 9 bases of the junction left unmatched.

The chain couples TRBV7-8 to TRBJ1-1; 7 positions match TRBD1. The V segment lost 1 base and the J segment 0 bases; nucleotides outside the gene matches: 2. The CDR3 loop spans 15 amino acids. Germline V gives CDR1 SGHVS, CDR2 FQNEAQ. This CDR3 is CASSLGGQLNTEAFF. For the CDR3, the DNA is TGTGCCAGCAGCTTAGGGGGACAGCTGAACACTGAAGCTTTCTTT. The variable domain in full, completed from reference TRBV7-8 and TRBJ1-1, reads GAGVSQSPRYKVAKRGQDVALRCDPISGHVSLFWYQQALGQGPEFLTYFQNEAQLDKSGLPSDRFFAERPEGSVSTLKIQRTQQEDSAVYLCASSLGGQLNTEAFFGQGTRLTVV.

DNA of the CDR3: TGTGCCAGCAGTGTACAGGAGTTGAATGGCTACACCTTC. Translation gives CASSVQELNGYTF. V gene TRBV28 combines with J gene TRBJ1-2; a possible D gene is TRBD1 (5 bases). The germline V gene has CDR1 MDHEN and CDR2 SYDVKM. This CDR3 has 13 amino acids. V lost 5 bases and J 6 bases, leaving 13 bases between the germline ends.

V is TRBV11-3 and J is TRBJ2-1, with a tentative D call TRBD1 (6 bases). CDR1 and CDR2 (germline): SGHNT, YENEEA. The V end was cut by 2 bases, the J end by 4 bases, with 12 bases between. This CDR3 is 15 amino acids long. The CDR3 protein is CASSLYAGDYNEQFF. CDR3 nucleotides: TGTGCCAGCAGCTTATATGCAGGGGATTACAATGAGCAGTTCTTC.

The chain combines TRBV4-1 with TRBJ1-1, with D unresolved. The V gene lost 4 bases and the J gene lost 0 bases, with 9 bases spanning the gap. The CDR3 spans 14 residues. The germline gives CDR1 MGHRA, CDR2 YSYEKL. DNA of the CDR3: TGCGCCAGCAGCCCTGGGCCTTTGAACACTGAAGCTTTCTTT. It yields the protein CASSPGPLNTEAFF.

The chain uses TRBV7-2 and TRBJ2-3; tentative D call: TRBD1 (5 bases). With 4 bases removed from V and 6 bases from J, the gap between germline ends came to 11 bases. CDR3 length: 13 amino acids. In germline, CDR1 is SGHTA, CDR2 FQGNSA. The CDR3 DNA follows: TGTGCCAGCAGCTCCCAAAGGGGCGATACGCAGTATTTT. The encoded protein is CASSSQRGDTQYF.

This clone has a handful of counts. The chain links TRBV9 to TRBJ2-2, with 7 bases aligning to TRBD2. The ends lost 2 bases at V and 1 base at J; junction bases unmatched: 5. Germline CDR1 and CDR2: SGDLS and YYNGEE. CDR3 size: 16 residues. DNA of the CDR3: TGTGCCAGCAGCGTGGGCCGCGGGGGGAACACCGGGGAGCTGTTTTTT. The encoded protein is CASSVGRGGNTGELFF. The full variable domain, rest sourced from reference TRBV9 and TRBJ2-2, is DSGVTQTPKHLITATGQRVTLRCSPRSGDLSVYWYQQSLDQGLQFLIQYYNGEERAKGNILERFSAQQFPDLHSELNLSSLELGDSALYFCASSVGRGGNTGELFFGEGSRLTVL.

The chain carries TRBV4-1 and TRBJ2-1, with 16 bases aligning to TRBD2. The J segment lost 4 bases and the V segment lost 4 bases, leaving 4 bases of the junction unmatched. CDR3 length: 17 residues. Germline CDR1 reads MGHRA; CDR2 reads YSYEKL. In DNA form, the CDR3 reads TGCGCCAGCAGCCGGGGACTAGCGGGGGGGCGGTACAATGAGCAGTTCTTC. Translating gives CASSRGLAGGRYNEQFF.

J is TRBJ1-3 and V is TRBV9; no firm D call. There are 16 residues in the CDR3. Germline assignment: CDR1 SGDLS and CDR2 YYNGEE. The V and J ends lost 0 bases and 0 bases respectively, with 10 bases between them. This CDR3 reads CASSVGGTRSGNTIYF. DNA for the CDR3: TGTGCCAGCAGCGTAGGCGGCACCCGCTCTGGAAACACCATATATTTT.

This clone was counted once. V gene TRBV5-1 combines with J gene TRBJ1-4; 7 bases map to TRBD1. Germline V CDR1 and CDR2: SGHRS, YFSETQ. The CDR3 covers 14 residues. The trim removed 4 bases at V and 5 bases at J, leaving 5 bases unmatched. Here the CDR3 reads CASSPGQTNEKLFF. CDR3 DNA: TGCGCCAGCAGCCCGGGACAGACAAATGAAAAACTGTTTTTT.

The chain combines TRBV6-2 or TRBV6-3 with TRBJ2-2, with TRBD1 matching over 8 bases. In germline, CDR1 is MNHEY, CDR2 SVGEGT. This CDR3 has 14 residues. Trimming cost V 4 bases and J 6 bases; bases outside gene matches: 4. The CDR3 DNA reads TGTGCCAGCAGTTCTTGGACAGGGCCCGGGGAGCTGTTTTTT. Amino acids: CASSSWTGPGELFF.

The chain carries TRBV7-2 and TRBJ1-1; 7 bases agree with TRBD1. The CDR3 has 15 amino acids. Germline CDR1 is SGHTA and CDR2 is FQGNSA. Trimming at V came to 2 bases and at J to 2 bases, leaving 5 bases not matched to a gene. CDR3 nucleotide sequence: TGTGCCAGCAGCTTATCGGGACAGATAAACACTGAAGCTTTCTTT. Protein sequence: CASSLSGQINTEAFF.

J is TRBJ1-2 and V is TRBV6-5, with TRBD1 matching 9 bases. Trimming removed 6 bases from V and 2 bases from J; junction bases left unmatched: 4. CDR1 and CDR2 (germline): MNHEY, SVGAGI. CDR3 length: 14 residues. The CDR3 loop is CASRGGQGNYGYTF. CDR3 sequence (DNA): TGTGCCAGCAGGGGAGGACAGGGGAACTATGGCTACACCTTC.

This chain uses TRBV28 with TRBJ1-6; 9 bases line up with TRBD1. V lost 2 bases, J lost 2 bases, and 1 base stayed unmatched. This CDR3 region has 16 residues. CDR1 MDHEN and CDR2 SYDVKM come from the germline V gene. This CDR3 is CASSLDRGTYNSPLHF. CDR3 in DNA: TGTGCCAGCAGTTTAGACAGGGGGACCTATAATTCACCCCTCCACTTT.

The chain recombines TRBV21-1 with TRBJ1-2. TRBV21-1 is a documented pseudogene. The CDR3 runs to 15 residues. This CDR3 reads CASTFYGAINYGYTF. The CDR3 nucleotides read TGTGCCAGCACCTTCTATGGAGCTATAAACTATGGCTACACCTTC.

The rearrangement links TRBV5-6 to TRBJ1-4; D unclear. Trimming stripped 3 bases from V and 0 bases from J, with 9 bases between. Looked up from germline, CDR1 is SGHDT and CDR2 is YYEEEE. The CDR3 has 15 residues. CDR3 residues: CASSSPGATNEKLFF. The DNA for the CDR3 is TGTGCCAGCAGCTCCCCGGGTGCAACTAATGAAAAACTGTTTTTT.

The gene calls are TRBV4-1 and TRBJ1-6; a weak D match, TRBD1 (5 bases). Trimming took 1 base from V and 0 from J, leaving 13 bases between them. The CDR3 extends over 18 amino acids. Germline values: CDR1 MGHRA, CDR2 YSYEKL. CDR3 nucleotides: TGCGCCAGCAGCCAAGTCCCAGGGTTGAGCTCCTATAATTCACCCCTCCACTTT. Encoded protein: CASSQVPGLSSYNSPLHF.

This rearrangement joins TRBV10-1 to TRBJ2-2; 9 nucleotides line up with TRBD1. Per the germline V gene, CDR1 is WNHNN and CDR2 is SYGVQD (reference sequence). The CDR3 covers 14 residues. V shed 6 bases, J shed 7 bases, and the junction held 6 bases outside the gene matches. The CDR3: CASSRDRVGGELFF. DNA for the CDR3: TGCGCCAGCAGCCGGGACAGGGTTGGCGGGGAGCTGTTTTTT.